A selection of T cell receptor beta chains follows, all from one sample in a study of PD-L1 blockade in urothelial cancer. TCRdb's table, derived via immunoSEQ multiplex PCR, lists solely in-frame clones and lacks some. The sample contains about 37,000 clones, over 75% of which appear only once. Sequencing was performed on PBMCs, taken around atezolizumab (anti-PD-L1) treatment. The receptors shown here come from a man aged 55 to 70 with urothelial cancer. Each CDR3 is given with its conserved first and last residue. D genes are given only for firm matches. Clone sizes are given selectively: once, few, many, or a class where the clone is expanded.

TRBJ2-5,.,.,TRBV6-6,CASSYLRGSTQETQYF,TGTGCCAGCAGTTACCTCCGGGGGTCGACACAAGAGACCCAGTACTTC
TRBJ2-1,.,.,TRBV11-3,CASSLASYNEQFF,TGTGCCAGCAGCTTAGCTAGCTACAATGAGCAGTTCTTC
TRBJ2-5,.,.,TRBV7-2,CASSPNNGGLETQYF,TGTGCCAGCAGCCCCAACAACGGCGGTTTAGAGACCCAGTACTTC
TRBJ1-2,.,.,TRBV5-8,CASSSRVNYGYTF,TGTGCCAGCAGCTCCCGGGTTAACTATGGCTACACCTTC
TRBJ2-7,TRBD1,.,TRBV7-6,CASSLKWGQGSEQYF,TGTGCCAGCAGCTTAAAATGGGGACAGGGCTCCGAGCAGTACTTC
TRBJ1-2,TRBD1,once,TRBV5-6,CASSLVAGGYGYTF,TGTGCCAGCAGCTTGGTCGCAGGGGGATATGGCTACACCTTC
TRBJ2-3,.,few,TRBV2,CASQREGTDTQYF,TGTGCCAGCCAGAGGGAGGGCACAGATACGCAGTATTTT
TRBJ1-6,TRBD1,few,TRBV2,CASRKAGGNSPLHF,TGTGCCAGCAGAAAGGCAGGGGGTAATTCACCCCTCCACTTT
TRBJ1-2,TRBD1,.,TRBV11-2,CASSRDRVTPMRGYTF,TGTGCCAGCAGCCGGGACAGGGTAACCCCTATGAGGGGCTACACCTTC
TRBJ1-6,TRBD1,.,TRBV28,CASRRGTAGGPNSPLHF,TGTGCCAGCAGACGAGGGACAGCCGGGGGTCCTAATTCACCCCTCCACTTT
TRBJ1-1,.,.,TRBV29-1,CSVVGTTSRVNTEAFF,TGCAGCGTTGTCGGCACGACAAGCAGGGTGAACACTGAAGCTTTCTTT
TRBJ2-7,TRBD2,.,TRBV5-1,CASSPRAGGSYEQYF,TGCGCCAGCAGCCCCCGTGCGGGAGGCTCCTACGAGCAGTACTTC
TRBJ1-6,.,once,TRBV30,CACTHSYNSPLHF,TGTGCCTGCACACACTCCTATAATTCACCCCTCCACTTT
TRBJ1-4,TRBD1,few,TRBV6-6,CASSPRWDRANEKLFF,TGTGCCAGCAGTCCCCGGTGGGACAGGGCAAATGAAAAACTGTTTTTT
TRBJ2-7,TRBD1,few,TRBV19,CASSIPDRGGEQYF,TGTGCCAGTAGTATCCCGGACAGGGGAGGCGAGCAGTACTTC
TRBJ1-6,.,.,TRBV6-1,CASSDDYLTRNSPLHF,TGTGCCAGCAGTGACGACTATTTGACGCGCAATTCACCCCTCCACTTT
TRBJ2-1,TRBD1,.,TRBV5-1,CASSLVQGIYNEQFF,TGCGCCAGCAGCCTCGTACAGGGGATATACAATGAGCAGTTCTTC
TRBJ1-2,TRBD1,.,TRBV6-5,CASSGTGTSVYGYTF,TGTGCCAGCAGTGGGACAGGAACATCTGTCTATGGCTACACCTTC
TRBJ1-1,.,.,TRBV6-5,CASSQLRNTEAFF,TGTGCCAGCAGTCAACTAAGGAACACTGAAGCTTTCTTT
TRBJ1-1,TRBD1,.,TRBV7-6,CASSWDSNTEAFF,TGTGCCAGCAGCTGGGACAGCAACACTGAAGCTTTCTTT
TRBJ2-7,.,.,TRBV10-3,CAISEGGGGIREQYF,TGTGCCATCAGTGAAGGAGGGGGAGGGATCCGCGAGCAGTACTTC
TRBJ2-3,.,.,TRBV12-5,CASGLQTGEADTQYF,TGTGCTAGTGGTCTCCAGACGGGGGAGGCAGATACGCAGTATTTT
TRBJ2-3,.,.,TRBV9,CASSASRNPPDTQYF,TGTGCCAGCAGCGCCTCTAGGAACCCACCCGATACGCAGTATTTT
TRBJ2-5,TRBD1,.,TRBV30,CAWTRRQGAETQYF,TGTGCCTGGACCCGCCGACAGGGCGCAGAGACCCAGTACTTC
TRBJ1-5,TRBD1,.,TRBV28,CASQGGTQPQHF,TGTGCCAGCCAGGGGGGAACTCAGCCCCAGCATTTT
TRBJ2-3,.,once,TRBV29-1,CSVRQGGRADTQYF,TGCAGCGTCAGACAGGGAGGTCGGGCAGATACGCAGTATTTT
TRBJ1-2,.,.,TRBV14,CASSVRDTDLGGYTF,TGTGCCAGCAGCGTCCGGGACACCGACCTGGGAGGCTACACCTTC
TRBJ2-2,.,.,TRBV11-2,CASSLEAFFGELFF,TGTGCCAGCAGCTTAGAGGCATTCTTCGGGGAGCTGTTTTTT